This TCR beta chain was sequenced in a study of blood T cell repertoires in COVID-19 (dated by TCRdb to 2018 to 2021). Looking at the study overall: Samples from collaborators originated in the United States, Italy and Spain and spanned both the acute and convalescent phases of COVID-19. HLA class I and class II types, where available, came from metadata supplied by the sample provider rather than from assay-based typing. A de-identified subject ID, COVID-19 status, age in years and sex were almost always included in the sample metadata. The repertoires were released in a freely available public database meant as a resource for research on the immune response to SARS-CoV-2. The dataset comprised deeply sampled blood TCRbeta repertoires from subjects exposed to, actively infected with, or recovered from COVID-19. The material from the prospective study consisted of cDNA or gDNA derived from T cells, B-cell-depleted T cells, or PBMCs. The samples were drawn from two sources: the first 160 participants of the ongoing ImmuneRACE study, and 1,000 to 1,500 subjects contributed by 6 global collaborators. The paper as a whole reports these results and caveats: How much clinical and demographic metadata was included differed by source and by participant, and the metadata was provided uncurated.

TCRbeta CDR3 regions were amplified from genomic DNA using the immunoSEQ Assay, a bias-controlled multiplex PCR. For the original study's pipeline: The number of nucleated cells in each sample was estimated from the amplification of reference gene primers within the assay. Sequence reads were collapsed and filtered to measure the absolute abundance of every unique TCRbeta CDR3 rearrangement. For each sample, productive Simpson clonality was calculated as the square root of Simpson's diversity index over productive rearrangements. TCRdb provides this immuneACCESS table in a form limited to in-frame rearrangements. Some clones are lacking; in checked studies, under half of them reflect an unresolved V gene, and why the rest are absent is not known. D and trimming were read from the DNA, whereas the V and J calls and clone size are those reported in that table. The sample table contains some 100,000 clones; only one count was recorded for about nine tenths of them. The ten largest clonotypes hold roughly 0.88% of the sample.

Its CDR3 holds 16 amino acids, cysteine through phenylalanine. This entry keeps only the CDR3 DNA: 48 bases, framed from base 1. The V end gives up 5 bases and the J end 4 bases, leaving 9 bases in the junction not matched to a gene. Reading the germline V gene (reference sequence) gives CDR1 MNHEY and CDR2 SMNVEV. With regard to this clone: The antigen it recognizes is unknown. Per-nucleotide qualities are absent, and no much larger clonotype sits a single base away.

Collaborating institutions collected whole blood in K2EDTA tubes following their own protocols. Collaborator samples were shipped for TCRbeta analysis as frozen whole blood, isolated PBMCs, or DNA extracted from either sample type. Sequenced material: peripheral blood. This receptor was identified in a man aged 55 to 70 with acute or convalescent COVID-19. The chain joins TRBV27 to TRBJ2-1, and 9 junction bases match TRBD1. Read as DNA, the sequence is TGTGCCAGCAGTCCTACCGGGACAGGGAATTACAATGAGCAGTTCTTC. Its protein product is CASSPTGTGNYNEQFF.